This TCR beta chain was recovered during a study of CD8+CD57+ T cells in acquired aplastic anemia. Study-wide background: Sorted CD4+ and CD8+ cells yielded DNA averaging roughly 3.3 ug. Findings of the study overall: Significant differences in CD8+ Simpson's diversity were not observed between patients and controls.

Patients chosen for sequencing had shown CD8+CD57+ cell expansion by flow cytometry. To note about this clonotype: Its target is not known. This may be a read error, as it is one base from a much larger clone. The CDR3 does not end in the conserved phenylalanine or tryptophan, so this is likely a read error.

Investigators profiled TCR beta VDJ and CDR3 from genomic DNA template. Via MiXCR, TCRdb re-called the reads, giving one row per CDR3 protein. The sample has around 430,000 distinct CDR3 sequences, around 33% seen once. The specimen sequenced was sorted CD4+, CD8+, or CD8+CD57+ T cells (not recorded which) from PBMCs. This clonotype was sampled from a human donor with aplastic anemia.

CDR3: CASSRDIRIYGYTL. As DNA, the CDR3 is TGTGCCAGCAGCCGTGACATACGGATCTATGGCTACACCCTC. This chain links TRBV2 with TRBJ1-2; no definite D call. The CDR3 extends over 14 amino acids. Trimming cost V 6 bases and J 4 bases, with 15 bases left between them. Germline V gene lookup returns CDR1 SNHLY and CDR2 FYNNEI.